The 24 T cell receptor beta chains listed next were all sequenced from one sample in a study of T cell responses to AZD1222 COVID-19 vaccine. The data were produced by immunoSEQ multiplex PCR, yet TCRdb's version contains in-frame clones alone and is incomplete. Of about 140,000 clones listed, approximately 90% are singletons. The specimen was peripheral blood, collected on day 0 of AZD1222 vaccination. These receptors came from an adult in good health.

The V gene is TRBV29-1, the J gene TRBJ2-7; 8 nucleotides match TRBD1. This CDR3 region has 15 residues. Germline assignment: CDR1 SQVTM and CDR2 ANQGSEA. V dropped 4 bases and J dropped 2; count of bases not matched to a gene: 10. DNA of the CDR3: TGCAGCGTTGGGGGTAGACAGGGGACCCCCTACGAGCAGTACTTC. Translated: CSVGGRQGTPYEQYF.

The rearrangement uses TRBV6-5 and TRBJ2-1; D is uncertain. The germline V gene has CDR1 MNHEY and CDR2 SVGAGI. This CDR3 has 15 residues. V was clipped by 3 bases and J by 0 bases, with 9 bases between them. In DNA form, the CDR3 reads TGTGCCAGCAGTTATGCTCTGAGCTCCTACAATGAGCAGTTCTTC. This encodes CASSYALSSYNEQFF.

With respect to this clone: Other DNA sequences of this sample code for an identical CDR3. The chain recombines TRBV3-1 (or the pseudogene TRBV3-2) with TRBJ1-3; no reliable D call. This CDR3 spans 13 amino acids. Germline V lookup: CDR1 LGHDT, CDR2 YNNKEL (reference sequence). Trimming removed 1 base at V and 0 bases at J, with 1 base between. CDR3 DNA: TGTGCCAGCAGCCAAGCCTCTGGAAACACCATATATTTT. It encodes CASSQASGNTIYF.

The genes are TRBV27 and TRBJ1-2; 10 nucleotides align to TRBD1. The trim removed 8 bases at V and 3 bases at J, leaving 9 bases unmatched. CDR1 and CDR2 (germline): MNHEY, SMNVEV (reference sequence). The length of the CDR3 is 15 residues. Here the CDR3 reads CASDAGDRGHYGYTF. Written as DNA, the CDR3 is TGTGCCAGCGATGCAGGGGACAGGGGACACTATGGCTACACCTTC.

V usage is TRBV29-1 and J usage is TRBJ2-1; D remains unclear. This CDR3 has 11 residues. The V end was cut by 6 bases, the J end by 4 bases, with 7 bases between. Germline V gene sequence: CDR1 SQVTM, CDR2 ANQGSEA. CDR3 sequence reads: CSVDSYNEQFF. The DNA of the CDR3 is TGCAGCGTAGACTCTTACAATGAGCAGTTCTTC.

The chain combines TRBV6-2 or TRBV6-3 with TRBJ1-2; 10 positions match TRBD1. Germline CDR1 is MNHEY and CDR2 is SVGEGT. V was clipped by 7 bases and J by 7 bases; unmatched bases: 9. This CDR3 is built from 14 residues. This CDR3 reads CASNPPDRGSGYTF. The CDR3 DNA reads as TGTGCCAGCAACCCGCCGGACAGGGGGAGTGGCTACACCTTC.

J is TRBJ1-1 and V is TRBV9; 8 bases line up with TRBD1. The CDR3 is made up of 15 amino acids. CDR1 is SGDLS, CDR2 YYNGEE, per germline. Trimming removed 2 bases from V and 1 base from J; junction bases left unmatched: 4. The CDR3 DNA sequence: TGTGCCAGCAGCGTGACCGGGACAGGGAACACTGAAGCTTTCTTT. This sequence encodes CASSVTGTGNTEAFF.

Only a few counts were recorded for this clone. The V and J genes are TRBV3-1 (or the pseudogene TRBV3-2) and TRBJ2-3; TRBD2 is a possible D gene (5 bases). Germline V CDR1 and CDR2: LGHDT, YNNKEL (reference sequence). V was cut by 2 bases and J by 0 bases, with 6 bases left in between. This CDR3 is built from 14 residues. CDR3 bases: TGTGCCAGCAGCCAATGGACTAGCACAGATACGCAGTATTTT. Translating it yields CASSQWTSTDTQYF.

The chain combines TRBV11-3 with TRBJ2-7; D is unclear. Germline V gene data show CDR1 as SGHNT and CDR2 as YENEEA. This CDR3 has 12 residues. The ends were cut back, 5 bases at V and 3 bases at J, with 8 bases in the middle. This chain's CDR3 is CASSPGLYEQYF. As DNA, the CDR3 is TGTGCCAGCAGCCCCGGCCTCTACGAGCAGTACTTC.

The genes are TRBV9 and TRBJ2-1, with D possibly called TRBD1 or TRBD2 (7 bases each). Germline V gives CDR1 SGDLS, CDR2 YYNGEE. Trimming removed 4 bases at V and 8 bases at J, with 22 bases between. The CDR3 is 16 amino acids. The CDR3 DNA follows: TGTGCCAGCAGCCCGGGGGAGGGGGCGAAGGGGTATGAGCAGTTCTTC. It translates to CASSPGEGAKGYEQFF.

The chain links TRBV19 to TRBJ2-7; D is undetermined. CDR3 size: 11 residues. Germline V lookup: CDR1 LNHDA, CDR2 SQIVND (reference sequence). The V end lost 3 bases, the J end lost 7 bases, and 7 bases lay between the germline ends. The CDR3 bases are TGTGCCAGTAGTATTGGCGGAGAGCAGTACTTC. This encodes CASSIGGEQYF.

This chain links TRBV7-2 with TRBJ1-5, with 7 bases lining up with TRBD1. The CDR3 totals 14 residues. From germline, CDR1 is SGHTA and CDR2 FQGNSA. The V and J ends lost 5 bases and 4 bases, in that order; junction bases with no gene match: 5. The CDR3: CASSPWDRNQPQHF. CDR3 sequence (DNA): TGTGCCAGCAGCCCATGGGACAGAAATCAGCCCCAGCATTTT.

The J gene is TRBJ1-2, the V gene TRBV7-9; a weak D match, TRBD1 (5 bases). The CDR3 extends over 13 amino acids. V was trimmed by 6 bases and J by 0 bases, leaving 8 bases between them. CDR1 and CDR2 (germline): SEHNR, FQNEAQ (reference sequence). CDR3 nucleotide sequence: TGTGCCAGCAGGGGGCGGGCTAACTATGGCTACACCTTC. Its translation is CASRGRANYGYTF. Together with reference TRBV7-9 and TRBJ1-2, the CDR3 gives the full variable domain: DTGVSQNPRHKITKRGQNVTFRCDPISEHNRLYWYRQTLGQGPEFLTYFQNEAQLEKSRLLSDRFSAERPKGSFSTLEIQRTEQGDSAMYLCASRGRANYGYTFGSGTRLTVV.

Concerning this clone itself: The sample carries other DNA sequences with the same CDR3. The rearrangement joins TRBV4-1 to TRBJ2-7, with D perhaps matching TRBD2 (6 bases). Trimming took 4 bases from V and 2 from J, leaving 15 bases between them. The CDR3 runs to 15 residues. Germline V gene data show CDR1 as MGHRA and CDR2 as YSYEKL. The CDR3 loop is CASSPLGGATYEQYF. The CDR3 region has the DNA TGCGCCAGCAGCCCCCTGGGCGGGGCCACCTACGAGCAGTACTTC.

CDR3 coding DNA: TGCGCCAGTCGGGACTTGAACTCGGGGGAGCAGTTCTTC. It is translated as CASRDLNSGEQFF. This chain joins TRBV5-1 and TRBJ2-1; D perhaps matches TRBD2 (6 bases). Trimming took 8 bases from V and 10 from J, leaving 19 bases between them. Germline V gene sequence: CDR1 SGHRS, CDR2 YFSETQ. The CDR3 contains 13 residues. Supplemented by reference TRBV5-1 and TRBJ2-1, the full variable domain reads KAGVTQTPRYLIKTRGQQVTLSCSPISGHRSVSWYQQTPGQGLQFLFEYFSETQRNKGNFPGRFSGRQFSNSRSEMNVSTLELGDSALYLCASRDLNSGEQFFGPGTRLTVL.

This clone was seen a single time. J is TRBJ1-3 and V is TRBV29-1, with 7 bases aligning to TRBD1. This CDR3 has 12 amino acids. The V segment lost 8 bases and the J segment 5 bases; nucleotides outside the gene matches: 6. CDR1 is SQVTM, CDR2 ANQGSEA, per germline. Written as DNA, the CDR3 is TGCAGCTTCAGGAGGGGGCGAAACACCATATATTTT. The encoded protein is CSFRRGRNTIYF.

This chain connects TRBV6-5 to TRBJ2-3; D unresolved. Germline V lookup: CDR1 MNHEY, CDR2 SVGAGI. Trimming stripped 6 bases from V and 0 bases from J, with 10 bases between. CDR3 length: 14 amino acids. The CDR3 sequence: CASRLGRSTDTQYF. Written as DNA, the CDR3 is TGTGCCAGCAGACTCGGACGGAGCACAGATACGCAGTATTTT.

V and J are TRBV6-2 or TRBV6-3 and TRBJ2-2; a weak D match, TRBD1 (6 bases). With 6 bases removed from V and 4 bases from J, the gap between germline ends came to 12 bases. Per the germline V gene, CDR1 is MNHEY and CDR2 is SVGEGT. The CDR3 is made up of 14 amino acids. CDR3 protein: CASSQNRVTGELFF. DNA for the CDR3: TGTGCCAGCAGCCAAAACAGGGTCACCGGGGAGCTGTTTTTT.

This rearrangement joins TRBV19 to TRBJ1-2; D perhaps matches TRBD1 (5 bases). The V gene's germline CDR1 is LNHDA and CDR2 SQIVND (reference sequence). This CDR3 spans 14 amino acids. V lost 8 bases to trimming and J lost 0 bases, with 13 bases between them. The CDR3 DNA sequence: TGTGCCAGTCGCCCGGGACCCTCTAACTATGGCTACACCTTC. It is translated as CASRPGPSNYGYTF.

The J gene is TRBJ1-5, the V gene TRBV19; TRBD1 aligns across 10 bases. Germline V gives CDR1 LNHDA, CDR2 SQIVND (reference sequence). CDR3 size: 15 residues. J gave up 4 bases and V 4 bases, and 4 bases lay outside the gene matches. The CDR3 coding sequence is TGTGCCAGTAGTACAGACAGGGGGCTAAATCAGCCCCAGCATTTT. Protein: CASSTDRGLNQPQHF.

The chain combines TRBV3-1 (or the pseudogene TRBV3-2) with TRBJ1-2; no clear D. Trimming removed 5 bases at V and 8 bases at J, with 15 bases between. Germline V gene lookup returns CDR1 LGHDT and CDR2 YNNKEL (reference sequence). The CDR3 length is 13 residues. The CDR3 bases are TGTGCCAGCAGCTACATATCGGGGTTCGGCTACACCTTC. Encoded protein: CASSYISGFGYTF.

The CDR3 sequence: CASSYPGTGALNTGELFF. In DNA, the CDR3 is TGTGCCAGCAGTTACCCCGGGACAGGGGCCCTGAACACCGGGGAGCTGTTTTTT. The V and J genes are TRBV7-8 and TRBJ2-2; 10 nucleotides line up with TRBD1. This CDR3 region has 18 residues. Germline CDR1 reads SGHVS; CDR2 reads FQNEAQ. Germline trimming cut 6 bases from V and 1 base from J; bases unmatched to any gene: 11.

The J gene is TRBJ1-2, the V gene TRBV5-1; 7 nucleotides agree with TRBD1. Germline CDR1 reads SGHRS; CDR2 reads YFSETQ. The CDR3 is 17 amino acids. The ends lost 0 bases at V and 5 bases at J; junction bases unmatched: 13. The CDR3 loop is CASSLAWNRQGGYGYTF. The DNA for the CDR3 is TGCGCCAGCAGCTTGGCCTGGAACCGACAGGGCGGATATGGCTACACCTTC.

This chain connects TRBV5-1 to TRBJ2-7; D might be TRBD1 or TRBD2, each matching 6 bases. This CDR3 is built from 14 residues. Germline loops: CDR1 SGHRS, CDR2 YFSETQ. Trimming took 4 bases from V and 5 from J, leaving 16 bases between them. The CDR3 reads CASSPPGAPHEQYF. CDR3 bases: TGCGCCAGCAGCCCGCCGGGGGCTCCGCACGAGCAGTACTTC.